What follows describes a single T cell receptor (beta chain). One end of the junction does not line up with germline, which may come from a read error. A second about 7 to 11 cycle PCR used barcoded and J-beta primers. From the 5' RACE reads, TCRdb called clonotypes with MiXCR, one entry per CDR3 protein. The sample carries fewer than 2,000,000 distinct CDR3 sequences, 30% to 35% recorded once. This sample is part of a study of blood T cells in healthy people across ages. Sequenced sample: blood. This sequence originates from a woman in her twenties or thirties in good health.

CDR3 in DNA: TGCGCCAGCAGCCAAGCCCAGGGAACCGGACAGAGCCTAGCCAAAAACATTCGGTACTTC. Its protein is CASSQAQGTGQSLAKNIRYF. This chain uses TRBV4-1 with TRBJ2-4; D is perhaps TRBD1 (6 bases). The CDR3 spans 20 residues. Germline loops: CDR1 MGHRA, CDR2 YSYEKL.